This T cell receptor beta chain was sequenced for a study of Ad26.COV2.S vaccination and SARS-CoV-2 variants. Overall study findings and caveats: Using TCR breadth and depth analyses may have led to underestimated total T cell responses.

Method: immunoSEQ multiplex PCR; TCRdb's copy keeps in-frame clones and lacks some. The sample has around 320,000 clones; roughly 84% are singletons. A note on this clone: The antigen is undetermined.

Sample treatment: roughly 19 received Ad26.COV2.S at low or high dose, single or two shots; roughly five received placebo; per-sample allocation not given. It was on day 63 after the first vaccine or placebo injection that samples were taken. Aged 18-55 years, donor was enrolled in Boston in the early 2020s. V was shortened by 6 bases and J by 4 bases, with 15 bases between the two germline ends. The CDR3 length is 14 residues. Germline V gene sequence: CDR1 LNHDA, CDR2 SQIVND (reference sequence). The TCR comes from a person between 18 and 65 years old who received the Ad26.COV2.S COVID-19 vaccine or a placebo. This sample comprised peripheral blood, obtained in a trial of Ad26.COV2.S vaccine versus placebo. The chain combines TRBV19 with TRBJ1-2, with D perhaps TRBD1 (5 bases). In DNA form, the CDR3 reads TGTGCCAGTAGGAGAACAGGTGCGCGCTATGGCTACACCTTC. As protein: CASRRTGARYGYTF.